This is a list of T cell receptor beta chains from one sample in a study of T cell responses to AZD1222 COVID-19 vaccine. Clones were read by immunoSEQ multiplex PCR, and TCRdb kept only the in-frame ones, dropping some. The sample has about 120,000 clones, approximately 92% seen once. Material: peripheral blood, obtained on day 0 of AZD1222 vaccination. The receptors were sampled from an adult in good health. Each CDR3 is given with its conserved first and last residue. D genes are given only for firm matches. Some rows have no size entry. The others give once, few or many, or a class for an expanded clone.

size	V	J	D	DNA	CDR3
NA	TRBV19	TRBJ2-2	NA	TGTGCCAGCGATGGGTCCGGGGAGCTGTTTTTT	CASDGSGELFF
NA	TRBV2	TRBJ2-7	NA	TGTGCCAGCAGTGTGAGCAGGATCTACGAGCAGTACTTC	CASSVSRIYEQYF
NA	TRBV7-9	TRBJ2-7	TRBD2	TGTGCCAGCAACTCGTTTAGCGGGAATCCCTACGAGCAGTACTTC	CASNSFSGNPYEQYF
once	TRBV11-3	TRBJ2-5	NA	TGTGCCAGCAGCCCCGGGCCACAAGAGACCCAGTACTTC	CASSPGPQETQYF
NA	TRBV28	TRBJ2-6	NA	TGTGCCAGCAGTACAGGGAGCTCTGGGGCCAACGTCCTGACTTTC	CASSTGSSGANVLTF
NA	TRBV7-8	TRBJ2-3	TRBD2	TGTGCCAGCAGCCTCAGGGTAGCGGGAGGCACAGATACGCAGTATTTT	CASSLRVAGGTDTQYF
NA	TRBV6-5	TRBJ2-2	NA	TGTGCCAGCAGTTACCCGGGGGACTACACCGGGGAGCTGTTTTTT	CASSYPGDYTGELFF
NA	TRBV5-4	TRBJ1-3	NA	TGTGCCAGCAGCTTGGATCAGGCCTCTGGAAACACCATATATTTT	CASSLDQASGNTIYF
NA	TRBV27	TRBJ2-1	NA	TGTGCCAGCAGTTTTGGTTCATACAATGAGCAGTTCTTC	CASSFGSYNEQFF
NA	TRBV5-6	TRBJ2-4	TRBD1	TGTGCCAGCAGCTTGGTGGGACAGGGTAGGAACATTCAGTACTTC	CASSLVGQGRNIQYF
NA	TRBV5-6	TRBJ2-7	TRBD2	TGTGCCAGCAGCTTCCCTAGCGGGAGGCCCGGGCAGTACTTC	CASSFPSGRPGQYF
NA	TRBV3-1/TRBV3-2	TRBJ1-1	NA	TGTGCCAGCAGCCGCCCGGAAATGAACACTGAAGCTTTCTTT	CASSRPEMNTEAFF
NA	TRBV12-3/TRBV12-4	TRBJ2-2	TRBD1	TGTGCCAGCCGACAGGGTCCCGGGGAGCTGTTTTTT	CASRQGPGELFF
NA	TRBV29-1	TRBJ1-1	TRBD1	TGCAGCGTGCGGACAGGGGGGAACACTGAAGCTTTCTTT	CSVRTGGNTEAFF
NA	TRBV4-3	TRBJ2-1	TRBD2	TGCGCCAGCAGCCAGCTAGCGGGAGGTAGGGATGAGCAGTTCTTC	CASSQLAGGRDEQFF
NA	TRBV6-5	TRBJ1-4	NA	TGTGCCAGCAGTAACGTCGGGGGAACTAATGAAAAACTGTTTTTT	CASSNVGGTNEKLFF
NA	TRBV7-6	TRBJ2-1	TRBD2	TGTGCCAGCAGCGGACTAGCGGGAGTCGACAATGAGCAGTTCTTC	CASSGLAGVDNEQFF
once	TRBV10-2	TRBJ2-7	NA	TGCGCCAGCAGTGACACAACGGCGGGATACGAGCAGTACTTC	CASSDTTAGYEQYF
once	TRBV30	TRBJ1-2	NA	TGTGCCTGGAGACGGTCCTTGGTCTATGGCTACACCTTC	CAWRRSLVYGYTF
NA	TRBV10-3	TRBJ2-3	NA	TGTGCCACCCAACGATCTACTATTAGGGATACGCAGTATTTT	CATQRSTIRDTQYF
NA	TRBV19	TRBJ2-5	TRBD2	TGTGCCAGTAGCGTAGCCGGCGAGCGGGAGATTGCGACCCAGTACTTC	CASSVAGEREIATQYF
NA	TRBV27	TRBJ1-1	NA	TGTTACCCCCCGGGGCCTGAAGCTTTCTTT	CYPPGPEAFF
NA	TRBV6-2/TRBV6-3	TRBJ2-5	TRBD2	TGTGCCAGCAGTTCAGGGACTAGCGGAGCTCAAGAGACCCAGTACTTC	CASSSGTSGAQETQYF
NA	TRBV6-5	TRBJ1-2	NA	TGTGCCAGTGAGGGGAATGGCTACACCTTC	CASEGNGYTF
NA	TRBV6-5	TRBJ1-2	NA	TGTGCCAGCAGCCTCGTACCGACGTATGGCTACACCTTC	CASSLVPTYGYTF
NA	TRBV4-1	TRBJ1-5	TRBD1	TGCGCCAGCAGCCCTAACGACAGGGGAGGCAATCAGCCCCAGCATTTT	CASSPNDRGGNQPQHF
NA	TRBV29-1	TRBJ1-2	NA	TGCAGCGCTACCGTTACGACAGAAAAAAACTATGGCTACACCTTC	CSATVTTEKNYGYTF
NA	TRBV11-2	TRBJ1-5	NA	TGTGCCAGCAGCTTAGCCAGGGGCGGTCAGCCCCAGCATTTT	CASSLARGGQPQHF
NA	TRBV4-1	TRBJ2-3	TRBD2	TGCGCCAGCAGCTCGACACCGGGGGGTACAGATACGCAGTATTTT	CASSSTPGGTDTQYF
once	TRBV6-5	TRBJ2-7	NA	TGTGCCAGCAGTATTAGGGGTTTTCCCTACGAGCAGTACTTC	CASSIRGFPYEQYF
NA	TRBV9	TRBJ2-2	NA	TGTGCCAGCAGCGTAGAATCGAAACCGGGGGAGCTGTTTTTT	CASSVESKPGELFF
NA	TRBV29-1	TRBJ2-3	NA	TGCAGCGTCACCCAACCACCCACAGATACGCAGTATTTT	CSVTQPPTDTQYF